The clone carrying this T cell receptor beta chain was counted a few times. What it binds is not known. Germline CDR1 is MNHEY and CDR2 is SMNVEV (reference sequence). The germline V and J ends were trimmed by 3 bases and 4 bases, with 9 bases remaining between them. This CDR3 contains 13 residues. These data belong to a study of T cell clonotyping in hematopoietic cell transplantation. General study findings and limits: At the given depth, recipient repertoires were over 95% de novo clonotypes. After transplant, recipient diversity fell while pathologically expanded clonotypes grew through day 180.

Assay used: immunoSEQ multiplex PCR; TCRdb lists only in-frame clones, some missing. The top ten clones hold approximately 5% of a sample with fewer than 4,000 clones, roughly two thirds of them seen once. The receptor comes from a male patient aged 35-55 years who had an allogeneic stem cell transplant from an unrelated donor, so the T cells may come from the graft donor. Some clones in this sample may be carry-over from other donors' samples. Sequencing was performed on peripheral blood mononuclear cells, taken 30 days after allogeneic stem cell transplant. The chain is built from TRBV27 and TRBJ1-1, with a weak D call TRBD1 (5 bases). CDR3: CASSFTDSTEAFF. The DNA of the CDR3 is TGTGCCAGCAGTTTTACAGACAGCACTGAAGCTTTCTTT.